The TCR beta chain under discussion was sequenced for a study of cytomegalovirus exposure and HLA in healthy donors. From germline, CDR1 is SGHAT and CDR2 FQDESV (reference sequence). The V and J ends lost 0 bases and 8 bases, in that order; junction bases with no gene match: 4. The CDR3 is 14 residues long. Only in-frame clones appear in the TCRdb table, and some are missing; sequencing was by immunoSEQ multiplex PCR. The data contain roughly 62,000 clones, roughly 94% of them singletons. The source is a man younger than 30 in good health and CMV-seronegative. The sample comprised PBMCs. The V call is TRBV11-1, the J call TRBJ2-1, with 7 bases that match TRBD2. The CDR3 loop is CASSLAGGPDEQFF. In nucleotides, the CDR3 is TGTGCCAGCAGCTTAGCGGGAGGGCCCGATGAGCAGTTCTTC.